This TCR beta chain came from a study of CD8 T cells in Susac syndrome. General observations from the study: An acknowledgment was made by the study that its TCR sequencing and HLA analysis involved relatively few individuals.

Notes on this clonotype: Its specificity is not known.

Per germline, CDR1 SGDLS and CDR2 YYNGEE. The germline V and J ends were trimmed by 0 bases and 6 bases, with 15 bases remaining between them. The CDR3 spans 16 residues. Reverse transcription of 0.5 to 1 ug RNA was performed with random hexamers. The TCR beta CDR3 was amplified by immunoSEQ multiplex PCR across 54 Vbeta, 13 Jbeta. TCRdb called the immunoSEQ multiplex PCR reads again in MiXCR, with one record for every CDR3 protein. The sample holds about 120,000 distinct CDR3 sequences, around 94% seen once. TCR beta was sequenced from blood CD8+ and CD4+ T cells. Negative isolation yielded CD4+ and CD8+ T cells, and FACS enriched TEMRA cells.

Sequencing was done on a sample of CD4+ T cells from PBMCs. This chain joins TRBV9 and TRBJ2-2; maybe TRBD2 (6 bases). The TCR was taken from a human donor in good health. The CDR3 spells CASSVEGTRRSGELFF. In DNA form, the CDR3 reads TGTGCCAGCAGCGTAGAAGGGACTCGGCGTTCCGGGGAGCTGTTTTTT.